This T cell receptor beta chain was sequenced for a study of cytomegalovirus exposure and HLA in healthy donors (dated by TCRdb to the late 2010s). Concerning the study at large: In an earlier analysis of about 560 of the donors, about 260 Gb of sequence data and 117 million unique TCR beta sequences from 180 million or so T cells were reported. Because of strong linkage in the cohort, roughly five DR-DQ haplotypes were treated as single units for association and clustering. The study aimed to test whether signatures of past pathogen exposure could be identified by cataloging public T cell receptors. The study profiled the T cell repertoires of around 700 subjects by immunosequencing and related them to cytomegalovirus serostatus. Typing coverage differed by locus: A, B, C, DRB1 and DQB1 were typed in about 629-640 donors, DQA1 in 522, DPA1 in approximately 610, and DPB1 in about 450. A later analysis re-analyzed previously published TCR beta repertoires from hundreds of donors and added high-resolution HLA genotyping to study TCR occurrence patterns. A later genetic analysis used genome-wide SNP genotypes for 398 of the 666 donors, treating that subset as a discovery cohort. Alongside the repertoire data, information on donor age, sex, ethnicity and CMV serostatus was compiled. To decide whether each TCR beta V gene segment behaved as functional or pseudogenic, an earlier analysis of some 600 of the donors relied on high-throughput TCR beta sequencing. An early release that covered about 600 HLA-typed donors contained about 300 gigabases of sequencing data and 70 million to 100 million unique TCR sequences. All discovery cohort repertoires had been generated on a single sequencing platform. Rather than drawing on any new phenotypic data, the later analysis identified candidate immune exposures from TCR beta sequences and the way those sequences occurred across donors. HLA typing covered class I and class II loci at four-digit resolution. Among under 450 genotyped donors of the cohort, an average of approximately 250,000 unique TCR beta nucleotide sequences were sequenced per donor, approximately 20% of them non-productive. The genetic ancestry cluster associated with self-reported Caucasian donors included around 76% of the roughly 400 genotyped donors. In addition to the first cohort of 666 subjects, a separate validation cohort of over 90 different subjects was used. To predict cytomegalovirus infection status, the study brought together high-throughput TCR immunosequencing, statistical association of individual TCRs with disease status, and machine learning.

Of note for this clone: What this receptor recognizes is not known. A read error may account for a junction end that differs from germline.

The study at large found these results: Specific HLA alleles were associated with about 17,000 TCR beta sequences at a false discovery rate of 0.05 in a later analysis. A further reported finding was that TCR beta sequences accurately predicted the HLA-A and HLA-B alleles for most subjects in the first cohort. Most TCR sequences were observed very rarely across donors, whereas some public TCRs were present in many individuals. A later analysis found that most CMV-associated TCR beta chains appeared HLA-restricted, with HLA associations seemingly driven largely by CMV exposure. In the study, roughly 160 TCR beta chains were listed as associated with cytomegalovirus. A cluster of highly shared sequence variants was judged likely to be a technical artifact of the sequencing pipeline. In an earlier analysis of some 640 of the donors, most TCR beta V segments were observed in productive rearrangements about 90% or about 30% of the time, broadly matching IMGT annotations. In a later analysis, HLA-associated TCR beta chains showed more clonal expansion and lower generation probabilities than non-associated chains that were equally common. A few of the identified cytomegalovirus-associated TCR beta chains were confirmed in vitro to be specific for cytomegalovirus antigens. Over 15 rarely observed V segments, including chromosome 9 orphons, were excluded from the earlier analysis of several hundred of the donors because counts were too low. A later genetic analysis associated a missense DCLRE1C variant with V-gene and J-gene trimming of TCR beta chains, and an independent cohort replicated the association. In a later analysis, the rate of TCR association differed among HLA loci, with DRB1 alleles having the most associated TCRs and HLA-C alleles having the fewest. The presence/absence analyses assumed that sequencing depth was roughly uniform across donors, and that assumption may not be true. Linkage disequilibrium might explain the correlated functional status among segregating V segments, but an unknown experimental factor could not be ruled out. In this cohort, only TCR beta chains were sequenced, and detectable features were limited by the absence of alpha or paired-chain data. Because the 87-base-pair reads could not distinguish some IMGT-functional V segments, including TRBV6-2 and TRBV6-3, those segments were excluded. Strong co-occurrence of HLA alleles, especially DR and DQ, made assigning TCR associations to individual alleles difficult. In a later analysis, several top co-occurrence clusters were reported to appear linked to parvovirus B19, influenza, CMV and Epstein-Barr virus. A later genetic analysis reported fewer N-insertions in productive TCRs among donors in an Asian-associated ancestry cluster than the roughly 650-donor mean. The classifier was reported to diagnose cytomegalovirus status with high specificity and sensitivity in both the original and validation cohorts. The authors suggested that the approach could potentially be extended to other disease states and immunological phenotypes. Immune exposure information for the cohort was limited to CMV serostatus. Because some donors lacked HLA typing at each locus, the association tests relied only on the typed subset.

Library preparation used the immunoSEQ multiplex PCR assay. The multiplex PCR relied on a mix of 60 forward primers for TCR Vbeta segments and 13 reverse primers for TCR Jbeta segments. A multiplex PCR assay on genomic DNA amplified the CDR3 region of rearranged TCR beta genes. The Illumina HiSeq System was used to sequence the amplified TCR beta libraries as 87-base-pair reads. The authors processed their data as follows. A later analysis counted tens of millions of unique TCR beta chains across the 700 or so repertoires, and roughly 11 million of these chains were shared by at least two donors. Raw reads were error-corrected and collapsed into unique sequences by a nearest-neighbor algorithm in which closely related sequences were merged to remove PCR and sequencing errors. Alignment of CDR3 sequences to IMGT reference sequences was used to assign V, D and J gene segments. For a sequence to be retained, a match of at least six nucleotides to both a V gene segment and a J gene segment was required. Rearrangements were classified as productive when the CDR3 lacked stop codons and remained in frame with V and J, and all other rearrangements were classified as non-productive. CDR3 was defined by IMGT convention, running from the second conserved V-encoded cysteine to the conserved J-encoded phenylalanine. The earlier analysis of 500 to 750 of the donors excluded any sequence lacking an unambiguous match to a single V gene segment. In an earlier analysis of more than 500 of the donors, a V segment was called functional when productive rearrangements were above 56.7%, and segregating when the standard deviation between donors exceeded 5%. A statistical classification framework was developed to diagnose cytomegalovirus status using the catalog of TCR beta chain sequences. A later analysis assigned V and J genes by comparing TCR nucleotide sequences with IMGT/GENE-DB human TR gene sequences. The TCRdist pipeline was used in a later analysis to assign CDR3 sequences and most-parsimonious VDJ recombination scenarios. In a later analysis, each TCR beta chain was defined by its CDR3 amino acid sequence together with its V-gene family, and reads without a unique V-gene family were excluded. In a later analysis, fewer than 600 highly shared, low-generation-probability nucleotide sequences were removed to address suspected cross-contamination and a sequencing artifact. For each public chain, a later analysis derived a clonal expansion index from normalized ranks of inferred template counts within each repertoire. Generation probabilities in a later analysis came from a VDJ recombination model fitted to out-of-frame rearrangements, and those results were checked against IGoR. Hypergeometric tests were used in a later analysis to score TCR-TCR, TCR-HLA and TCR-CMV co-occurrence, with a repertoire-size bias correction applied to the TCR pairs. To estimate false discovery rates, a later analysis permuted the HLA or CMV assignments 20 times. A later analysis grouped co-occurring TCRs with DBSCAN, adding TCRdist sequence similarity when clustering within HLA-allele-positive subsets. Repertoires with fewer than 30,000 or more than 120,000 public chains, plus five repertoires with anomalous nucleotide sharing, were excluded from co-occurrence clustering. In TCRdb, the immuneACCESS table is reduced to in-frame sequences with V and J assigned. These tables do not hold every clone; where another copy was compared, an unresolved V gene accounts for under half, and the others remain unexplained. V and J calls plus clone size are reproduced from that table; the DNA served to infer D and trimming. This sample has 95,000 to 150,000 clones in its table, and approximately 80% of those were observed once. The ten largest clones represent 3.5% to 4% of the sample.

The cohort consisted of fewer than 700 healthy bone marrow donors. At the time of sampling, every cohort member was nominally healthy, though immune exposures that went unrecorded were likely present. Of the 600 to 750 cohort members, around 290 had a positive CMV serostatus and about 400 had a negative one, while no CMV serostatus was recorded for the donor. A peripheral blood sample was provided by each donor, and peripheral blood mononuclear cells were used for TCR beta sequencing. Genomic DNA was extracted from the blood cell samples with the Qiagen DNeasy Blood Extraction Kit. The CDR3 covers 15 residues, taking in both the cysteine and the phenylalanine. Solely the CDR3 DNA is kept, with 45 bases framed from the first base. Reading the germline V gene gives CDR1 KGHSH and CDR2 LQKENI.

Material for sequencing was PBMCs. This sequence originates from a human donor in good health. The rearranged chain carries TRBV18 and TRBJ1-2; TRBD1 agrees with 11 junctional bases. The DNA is TGTGCCAGCTCACCCTCCGGACAGGGGGCCTATGGTTACACCTTC. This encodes CASSPSGQGAYGYTF.